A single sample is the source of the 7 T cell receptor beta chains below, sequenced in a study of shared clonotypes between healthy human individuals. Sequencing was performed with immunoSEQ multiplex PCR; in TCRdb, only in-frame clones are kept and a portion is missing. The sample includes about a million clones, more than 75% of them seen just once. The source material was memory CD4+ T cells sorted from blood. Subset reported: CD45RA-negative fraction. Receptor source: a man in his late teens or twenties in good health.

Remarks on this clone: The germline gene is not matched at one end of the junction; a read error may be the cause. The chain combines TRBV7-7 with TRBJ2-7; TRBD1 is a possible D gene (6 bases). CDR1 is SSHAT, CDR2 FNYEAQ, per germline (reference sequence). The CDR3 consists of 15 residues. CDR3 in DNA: TGTGCTAGCAGCTTAGAACAGGGCCCCTCCTACGAGCAGTACTTC. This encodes CASSLEQGPSYEQYF.

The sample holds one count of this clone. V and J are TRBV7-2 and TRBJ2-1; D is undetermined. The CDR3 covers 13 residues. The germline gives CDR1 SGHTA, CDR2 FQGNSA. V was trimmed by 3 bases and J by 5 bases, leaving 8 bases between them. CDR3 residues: CASSFRRNNEQFF. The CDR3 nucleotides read TGTGCCAGCAGCTTTCGCCGCAACAATGAGCAGTTCTTC. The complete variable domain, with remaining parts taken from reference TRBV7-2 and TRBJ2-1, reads GAGVSQSPSNKVTEKGKDVELRCDPISGHTALYWYRQSLGQGLEFLIYFQGNSAPDKSGLPSDRFSAERTGGSVSTLTIQRTQQEDSAVYLCASSFRRNNEQFFGPGTRLTVL.

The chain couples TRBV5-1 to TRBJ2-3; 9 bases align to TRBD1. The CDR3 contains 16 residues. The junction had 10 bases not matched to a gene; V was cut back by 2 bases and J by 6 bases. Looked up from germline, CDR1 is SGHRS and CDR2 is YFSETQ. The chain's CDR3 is CASSFRGGQGFDTQYF. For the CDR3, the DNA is TGCGCCAGCAGCTTTCGAGGGGGACAGGGCTTCGATACGCAGTATTTT.

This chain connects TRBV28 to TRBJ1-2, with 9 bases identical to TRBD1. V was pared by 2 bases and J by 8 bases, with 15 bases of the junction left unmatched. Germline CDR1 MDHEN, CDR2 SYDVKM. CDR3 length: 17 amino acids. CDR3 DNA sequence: TGTGCCAGCAGTTTAGCCCTTTTGGGACAGGGAGTTAGCGGCTACACCTTC. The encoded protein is CASSLALLGQGVSGYTF.

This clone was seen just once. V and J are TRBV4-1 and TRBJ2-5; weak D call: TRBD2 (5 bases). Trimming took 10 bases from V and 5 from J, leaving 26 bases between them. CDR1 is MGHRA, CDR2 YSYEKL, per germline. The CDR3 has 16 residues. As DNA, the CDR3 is TGCGCCATCCAAAAGAATAGTCCGAGCGGTGTGGAGACCCAGTACTTC. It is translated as CAIQKNSPSGVETQYF.

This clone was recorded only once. For the CDR3, the DNA is TGTGCCAGCAGCTTATCCGGGACAGGAGGGCGCAATGAGCAGTTCTTC. Its translation is CASSLSGTGGRNEQFF. The chain joins TRBV11-2 to TRBJ2-1; 8 bases are shared with TRBD1. The CDR3 spans 16 residues. The germline CDR1 and CDR2 sequences are SGHAT and FQNNGV. V lost 2 bases, J lost 6 bases, and 9 bases stayed unmatched.

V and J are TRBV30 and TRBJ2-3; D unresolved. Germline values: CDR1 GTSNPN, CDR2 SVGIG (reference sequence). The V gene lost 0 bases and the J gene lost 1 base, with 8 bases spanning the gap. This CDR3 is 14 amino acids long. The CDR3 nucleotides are TGTGCCTGGAGTGTCCGGGCAGGCACAGATACGCAGTATTTT. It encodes CAWSVRAGTDTQYF. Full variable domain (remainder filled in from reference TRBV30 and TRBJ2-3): SQTIHQWPATLVQPVGSPLSLECTVEGTSNPNLYWYRQAAGRGLQLLFYSVGIGQISSEVPQNLSASRPQDRQFILSSKKLLLSDSGFYLCAWSVRAGTDTQYFGPGTRLTVL.